The following is a T cell receptor beta chain sequence with its context. This entry belongs to a study of blood T cell repertoires in COVID-19. Study information: The United States, Italy and Spain supplied acute and convalescent COVID-19 samples. The analysed material was cDNA or gDNA that came from T cells, B-cell-depleted T cells, or PBMCs.

Germline V gives CDR1 SGHVS, CDR2 FQNEAQ. This CDR3 region has 17 residues. Trimming took 2 bases from V and 5 from J; bases not matched to a gene: 9. In the original workflow: Quantification of nucleated cells was approximated via reference gene primer amplification. TCRdb keeps only in-frame clones here, not all; method: immunoSEQ multiplex PCR. For V, J and clone size, that table is used; D and trimming come from the DNA. Among about 79,000 clones listed, roughly 90% were seen once. Sequencing was performed on peripheral blood. This receptor was identified in a man between 65 and 85 years old with active or convalescent COVID-19. This chain joins TRBV7-8 and TRBJ2-2; TRBD2 matches at 9 bases. CDR3 region: CASSLTLAGVGTGELFF. The CDR3 DNA sequence: TGTGCCAGCAGCTTAACCTTAGCGGGAGTCGGGACCGGGGAGCTGTTTTTT.